This TCR beta chain was recovered during a study of technical replicates of blood from several donors. Method: immunoSEQ multiplex PCR; TCRdb's copy keeps in-frame clones and lacks some. The sample contains 35,000 to 50,000 clones, almost 97% of which appear only once. Per the germline V gene, CDR1 is MNHEY and CDR2 is SVGAGI. The junction had 1 base not matched to a gene; V was cut back by 0 bases and J by 4 bases. This CDR3 is built from 14 residues. The source material was T cells isolated from PBMCs. This chain links TRBV6-5 with TRBJ2-7; TRBD1 agrees at 9 bases. This receptor was identified in a human donor in good health. The CDR3 is CASSYSTGGYEQYF. CDR3 DNA sequence: TGTGCCAGCAGTTACTCGACAGGGGGGTACGAGCAGTACTTC.